This T cell receptor (beta chain) was identified during a study of blood T cells in healthy people across ages. Sample-barcoded 5' priming and a J-beta primer mix drove a second PCR of about 6 to 11 cycles. TCRdb recomputed calls from the 5' RACE reads with MiXCR, one row per CDR3 protein. In the table there are approximately 780,000 distinct CDR3 sequences, roughly 25% of which are singletons. V shed 0 bases and J shed 0 bases, with 14 bases lying between them. The CDR3 is 17 residues long. Germline CDR1 is LGHDT and CDR2 is YNNKEL (reference sequence). These data were likewise used in another study, on T cells of mothers and their children. That report adds: Samples were obtained from a few healthy Caucasian mothers and their six children.

The source material was blood. This clonotype was sampled from a boy aged 10-17 years in good health. The rearrangement joins TRBV3-1 to TRBJ2-5, with D possibly TRBD2 on 5 matching bases. The DNA for the CDR3 is TGTGCCAGCAGCCAAGATCATAGCGACCAGTACCAAGAGACCCAGTACTTC. Amino acids: CASSQDHSDQYQETQYF.